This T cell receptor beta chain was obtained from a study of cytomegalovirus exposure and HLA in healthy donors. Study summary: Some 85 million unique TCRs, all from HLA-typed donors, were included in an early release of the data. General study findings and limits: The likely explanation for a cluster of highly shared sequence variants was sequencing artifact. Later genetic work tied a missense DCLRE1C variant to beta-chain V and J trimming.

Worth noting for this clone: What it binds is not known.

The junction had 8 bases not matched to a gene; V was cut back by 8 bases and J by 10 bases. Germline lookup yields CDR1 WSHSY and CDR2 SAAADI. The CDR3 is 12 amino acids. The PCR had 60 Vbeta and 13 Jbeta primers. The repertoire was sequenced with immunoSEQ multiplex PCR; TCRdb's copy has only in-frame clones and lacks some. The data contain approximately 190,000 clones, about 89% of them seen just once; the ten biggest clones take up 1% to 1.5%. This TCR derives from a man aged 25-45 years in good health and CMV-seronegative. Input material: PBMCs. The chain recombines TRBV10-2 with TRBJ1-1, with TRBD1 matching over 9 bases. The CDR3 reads CASQRGDRAAFF. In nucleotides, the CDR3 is TGCGCCAGCCAGAGGGGGGACAGGGCAGCTTTCTTT.